This T cell receptor (beta chain) was recovered during a study of blood T cell repertoires in COVID-19. Many counts were recorded for this clone. Clones were read by immunoSEQ multiplex PCR, and TCRdb kept only the in-frame ones, dropping some. The sample lists 400,000 to 450,000 clones, about 90% occurring once. The CDR3 loop spans 15 amino acids. With 4 bases removed from V and 7 bases from J, the gap between germline ends came to 17 bases. In germline, CDR1 is KGHSH, CDR2 LQKENI. The chain uses TRBV18 and TRBJ1-5; possible D gene TRBD1, 6 bases. Sequencing input: peripheral blood. The receptor comes from a man aged 18-30 years with COVID-19, enrolled during active disease. This chain's CDR3 is CASSHSTGTGQPQHF. DNA for the CDR3: TGTGCCAGCTCACACTCCACAGGGACCGGGCAGCCCCAGCATTTT.